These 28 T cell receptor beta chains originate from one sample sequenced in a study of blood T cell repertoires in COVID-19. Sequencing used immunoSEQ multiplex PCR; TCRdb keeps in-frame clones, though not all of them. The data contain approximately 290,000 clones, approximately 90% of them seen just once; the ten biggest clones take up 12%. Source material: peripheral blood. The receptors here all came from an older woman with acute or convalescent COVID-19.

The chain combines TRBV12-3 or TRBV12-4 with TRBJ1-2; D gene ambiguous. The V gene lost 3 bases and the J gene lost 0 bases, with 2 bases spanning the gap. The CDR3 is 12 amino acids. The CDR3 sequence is CASSFSNYGYTF. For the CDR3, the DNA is TGTGCCAGCAGTTTCTCTAACTATGGCTACACCTTC.

CDR3 in amino acids: CASSLRTSGQGSYEQYF. The DNA for the CDR3 is TGTGCCAGCAGCTTGCGAACCTCCGGACAGGGAAGCTACGAGCAGTACTTC. This chain connects TRBV5-5 to TRBJ2-7, with 8 bases fitting TRBD1. Losses at the gene ends were 1 base for V and 3 bases for J; bases not matched to a gene: 12. Germline values: CDR1 SGHKS, CDR2 YYEKEE (reference sequence). The CDR3 sequence is 17 residues long.

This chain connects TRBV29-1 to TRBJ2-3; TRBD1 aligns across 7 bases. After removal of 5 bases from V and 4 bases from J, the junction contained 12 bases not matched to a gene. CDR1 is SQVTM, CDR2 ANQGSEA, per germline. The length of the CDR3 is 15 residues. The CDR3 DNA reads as TGCAGCGTTATGCTTCCGGGACAGCATGCAGATACGCAGTATTTT. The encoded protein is CSVMLPGQHADTQYF.

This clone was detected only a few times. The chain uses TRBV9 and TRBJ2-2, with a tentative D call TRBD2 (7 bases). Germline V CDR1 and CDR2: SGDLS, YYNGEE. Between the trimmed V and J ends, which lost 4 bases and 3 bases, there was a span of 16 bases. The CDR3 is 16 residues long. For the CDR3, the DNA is TGTGCCAGCAGCCCCTCGGGGGGCTGGGACACCGGGGAGCTGTTTTTT. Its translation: CASSPSGGWDTGELFF.

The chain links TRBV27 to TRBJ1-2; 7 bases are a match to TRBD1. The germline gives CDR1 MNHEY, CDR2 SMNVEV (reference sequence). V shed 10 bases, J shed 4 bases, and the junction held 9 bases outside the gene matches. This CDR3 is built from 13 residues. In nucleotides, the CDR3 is TGTGCCACCCAACAGGGGAAAGGCTATGGCTACACCTTC. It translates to CATQQGKGYGYTF.

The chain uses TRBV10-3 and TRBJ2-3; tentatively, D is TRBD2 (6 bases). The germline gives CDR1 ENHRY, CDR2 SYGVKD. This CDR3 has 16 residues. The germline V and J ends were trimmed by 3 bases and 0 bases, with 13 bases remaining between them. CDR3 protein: CAISEGGSRSTDTQYF. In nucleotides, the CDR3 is TGTGCCATCAGTGAAGGAGGGTCCCGCAGCACAGATACGCAGTATTTT.

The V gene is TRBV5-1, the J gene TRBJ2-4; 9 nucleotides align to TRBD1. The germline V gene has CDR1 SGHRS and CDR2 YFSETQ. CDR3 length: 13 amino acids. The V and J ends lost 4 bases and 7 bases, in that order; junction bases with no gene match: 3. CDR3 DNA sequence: TGCGCCAGCAGCGGGGGGACAGGGAACATTCAGTACTTC. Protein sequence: CASSGGTGNIQYF.

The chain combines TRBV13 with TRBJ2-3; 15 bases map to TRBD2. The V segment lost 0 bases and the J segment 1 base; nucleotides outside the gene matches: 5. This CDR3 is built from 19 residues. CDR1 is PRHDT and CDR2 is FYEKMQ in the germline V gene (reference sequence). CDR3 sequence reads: CASSLGWTSGGARTDTQYF. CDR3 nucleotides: TGTGCCAGCAGCTTAGGCTGGACTAGCGGGGGGGCTCGCACAGATACGCAGTATTTT.

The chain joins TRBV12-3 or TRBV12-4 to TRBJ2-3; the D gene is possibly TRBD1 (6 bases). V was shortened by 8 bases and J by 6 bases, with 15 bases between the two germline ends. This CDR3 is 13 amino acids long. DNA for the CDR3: TGTGCCAGCGGACATAAAAGGGGGGATACGCAGTATTTT. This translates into CASGHKRGDTQYF.

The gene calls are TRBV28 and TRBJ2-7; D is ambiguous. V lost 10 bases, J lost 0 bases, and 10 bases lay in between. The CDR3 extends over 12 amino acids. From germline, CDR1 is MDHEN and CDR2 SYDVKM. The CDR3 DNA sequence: TGTGCCACCACACAGAGCTCCTACGAGCAGTACTTC. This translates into CATTQSSYEQYF. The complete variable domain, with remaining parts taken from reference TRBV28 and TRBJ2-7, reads DVKVTQSSRYLVKRTGEKVFLECVQDMDHENMFWYRQDPGLGLRLIYFSYDVKMKEKGDIPEGYSVSREKKERFSLILESASTNQTSMYLCATTQSSYEQYFGPGTRLTVT.

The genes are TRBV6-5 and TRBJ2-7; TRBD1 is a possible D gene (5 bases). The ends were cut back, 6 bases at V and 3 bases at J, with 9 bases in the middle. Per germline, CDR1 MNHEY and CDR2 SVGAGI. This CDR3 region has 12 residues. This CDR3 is CASSLDSYEQYF. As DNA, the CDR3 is TGTGCCAGCAGCCTCGACAGCTACGAGCAGTACTTC.

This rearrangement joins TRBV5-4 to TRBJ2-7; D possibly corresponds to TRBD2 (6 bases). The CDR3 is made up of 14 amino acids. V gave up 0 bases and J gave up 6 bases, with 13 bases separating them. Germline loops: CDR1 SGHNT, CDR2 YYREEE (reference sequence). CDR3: CASSLAASEGEQYF. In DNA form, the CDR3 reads TGTGCCAGCAGCTTGGCAGCGTCGGAGGGCGAGCAGTACTTC.

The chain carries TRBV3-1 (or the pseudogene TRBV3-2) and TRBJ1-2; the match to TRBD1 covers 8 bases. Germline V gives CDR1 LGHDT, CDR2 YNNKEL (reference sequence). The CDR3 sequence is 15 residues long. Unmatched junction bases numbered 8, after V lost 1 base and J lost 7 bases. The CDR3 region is CASSQADRAWGGYTF. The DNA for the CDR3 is TGTGCCAGCAGCCAAGCGGACAGGGCGTGGGGTGGCTACACCTTC.

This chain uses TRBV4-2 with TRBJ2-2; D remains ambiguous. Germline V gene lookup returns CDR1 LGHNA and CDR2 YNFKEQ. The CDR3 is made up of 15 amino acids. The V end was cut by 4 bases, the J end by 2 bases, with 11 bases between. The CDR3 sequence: CASSPIPSNTGELFF. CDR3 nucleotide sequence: TGTGCCAGCAGCCCGATTCCTAGTAACACCGGGGAGCTGTTTTTT.

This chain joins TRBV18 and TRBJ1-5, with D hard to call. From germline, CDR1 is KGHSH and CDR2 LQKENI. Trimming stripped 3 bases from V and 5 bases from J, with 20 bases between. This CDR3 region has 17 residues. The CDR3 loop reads CASSPDQTFWRDQPQHF. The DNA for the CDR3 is TGTGCCAGCTCACCTGACCAGACTTTTTGGCGCGATCAGCCCCAGCATTTT.

CDR3 nucleotides: TGCGCCAGCAGCCCGGACAGGGGGCTCAACGAGCAGTACTTC. Translating gives CASSPDRGLNEQYF. The gene calls are TRBV4-3 and TRBJ2-7, with 11 bases that match TRBD1. V was pared by 4 bases and J by 5 bases, with 4 bases of the junction left unmatched. The CDR3 is 14 amino acids. The germline V gene has CDR1 LGHNA and CDR2 YSLEER.

The CDR3 DNA reads as TGTGCCAGCAGTGGAAGCGGGCAAAGCAGGTCCTACAATGAGCAGTTCTTC. Translated: CASSGSGQSRSYNEQFF. J is TRBJ2-1 and V is TRBV6-4, with D perhaps TRBD2 (6 bases). The CDR3 runs 17 residues. The V and J ends lost 4 bases and 1 base respectively, with 17 bases between them. In germline, CDR1 is MRHNA, CDR2 SNTAGT.

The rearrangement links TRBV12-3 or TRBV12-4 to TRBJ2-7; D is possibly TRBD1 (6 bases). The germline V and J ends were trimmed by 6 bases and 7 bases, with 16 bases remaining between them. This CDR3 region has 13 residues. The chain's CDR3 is CASRSTGSFEQYF. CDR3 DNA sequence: TGTGCCAGCAGATCTACAGGGAGCTTTGAGCAGTACTTC.

DNA for the CDR3: TGTGCCAGCACCCCGGGGAGGGGTGGCTCCTACGAGCAGTACTTC. This gives the protein CASTPGRGGSYEQYF. The chain links TRBV2 to TRBJ2-7; 7 bases agree with TRBD2. Germline V gives CDR1 SNHLY, CDR2 FYNNEI. V lost 7 bases to trimming and J lost 0 bases; unmatched junction nucleotides: 9. The CDR3 runs to 15 residues.

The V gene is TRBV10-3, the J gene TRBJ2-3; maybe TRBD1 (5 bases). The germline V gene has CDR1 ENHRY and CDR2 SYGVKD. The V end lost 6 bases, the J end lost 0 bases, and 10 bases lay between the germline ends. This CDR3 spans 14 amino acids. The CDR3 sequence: CAIRRQGSTDTQYF. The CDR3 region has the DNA TGTGCCATCAGGAGGCAGGGAAGCACAGATACGCAGTATTTT.

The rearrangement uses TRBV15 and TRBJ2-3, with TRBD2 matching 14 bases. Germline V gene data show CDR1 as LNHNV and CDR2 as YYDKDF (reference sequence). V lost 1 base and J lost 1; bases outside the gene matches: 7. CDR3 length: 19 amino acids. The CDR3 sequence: CATSRVIPGLAGGTDTQYF. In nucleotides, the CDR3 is TGTGCCACCAGCAGAGTCATACCGGGACTAGCGGGAGGCACAGATACGCAGTATTTT.

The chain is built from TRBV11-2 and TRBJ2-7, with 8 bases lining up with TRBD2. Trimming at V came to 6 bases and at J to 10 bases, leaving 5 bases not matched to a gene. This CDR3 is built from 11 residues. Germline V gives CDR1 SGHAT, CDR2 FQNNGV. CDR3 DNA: TGTGCCAGCAGAACCCTAGCGGGTCAGTACTTC. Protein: CASRTLAGQYF.

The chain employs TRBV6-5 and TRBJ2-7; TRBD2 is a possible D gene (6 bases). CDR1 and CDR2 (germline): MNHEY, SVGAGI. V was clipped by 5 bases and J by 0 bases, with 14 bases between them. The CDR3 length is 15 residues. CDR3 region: CASSPPGGTSYEQYF. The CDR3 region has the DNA TGTGCCAGCAGTCCGCCCGGCGGGACCTCCTACGAGCAGTACTTC.

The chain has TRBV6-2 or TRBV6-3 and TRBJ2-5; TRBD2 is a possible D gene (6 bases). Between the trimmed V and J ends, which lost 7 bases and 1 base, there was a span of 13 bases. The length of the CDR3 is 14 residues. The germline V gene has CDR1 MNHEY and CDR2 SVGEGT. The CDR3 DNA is TGTGCCAGCACCCCGTCGGGGGTCCAAGAGACCCAGTACTTC. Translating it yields CASTPSGVQETQYF.

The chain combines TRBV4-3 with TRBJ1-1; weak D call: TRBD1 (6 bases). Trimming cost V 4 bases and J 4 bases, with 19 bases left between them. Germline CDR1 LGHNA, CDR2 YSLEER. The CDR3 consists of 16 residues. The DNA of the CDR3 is TGCGCCAGCAGCCCTGACCCTGGGGGCGCTGGCACTGAAGCTTTCTTT. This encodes CASSPDPGGAGTEAFF.

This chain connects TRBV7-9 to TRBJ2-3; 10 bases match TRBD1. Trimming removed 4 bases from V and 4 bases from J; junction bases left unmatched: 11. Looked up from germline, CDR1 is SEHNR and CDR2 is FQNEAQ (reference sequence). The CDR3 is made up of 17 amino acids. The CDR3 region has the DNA TGTGCCAGCAGCTCGTACGCCGGGACAGGGGACGCAGATACGCAGTATTTT. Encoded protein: CASSSYAGTGDADTQYF. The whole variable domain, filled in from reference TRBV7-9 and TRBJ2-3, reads DTGVSQNPRHKITKRGQNVTFRCDPISEHNRLYWYRQTLGQGPEFLTYFQNEAQLEKSRLLSDRFSAERPKGSFSTLEIQRTEQGDSAMYLCASSSYAGTGDADTQYFGPGTRLTVL.

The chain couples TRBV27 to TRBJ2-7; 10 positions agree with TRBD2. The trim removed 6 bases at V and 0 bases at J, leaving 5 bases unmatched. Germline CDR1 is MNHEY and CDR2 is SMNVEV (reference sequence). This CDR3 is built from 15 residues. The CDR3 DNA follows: TGTGCCAGCAGCCCCCGACTAGCGGGCTCCTACGAGCAGTACTTC. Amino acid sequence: CASSPRLAGSYEQYF.

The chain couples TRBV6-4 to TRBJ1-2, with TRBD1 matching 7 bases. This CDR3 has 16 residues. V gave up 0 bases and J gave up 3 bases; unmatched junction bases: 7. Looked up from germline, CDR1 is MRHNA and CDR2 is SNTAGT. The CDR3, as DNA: TGTGCCAGCAGTGACTCGATCGTGCAGGGGGACTATGGCTACACCTTC. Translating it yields CASSDSIVQGDYGYTF.